The T cell receptor (beta chain) described here comes from a study of identifying expanded T cells in peripheral blood. General study results and limits: Across healthy donors, higher total template counts meant significantly greater roughly 2-week count variance. Over about two and four weeks, about 16 and 19 clones changed, versus roughly 1.1 between replicates.

This clone was seen only once. No antigen is known for it. Libraries were prepared by immunoSEQ multiplex PCR; TCRdb keeps only in-frame clonotypes and omits some of them. The sample holds tens of thousands of clones; approximately 80% are singletons and the top ten take 15% to 20%. Germline V CDR1 and CDR2: SGHRS, YFSETQ. The CDR3 length is 15 residues. Trimming took off 2 bases at V and 2 bases at J, with 12 bases between the two ends. The TCR was taken from a person aged 18 to 69 in good health. V is TRBV5-1 and J is TRBJ2-3, with D hard to call. The sequencing input was blood. This CDR3 reads CASSFLVGPTDTQYF. The CDR3 nucleotides read TGCGCCAGCAGCTTCCTAGTGGGTCCCACAGATACGCAGTATTTT.